This TCR beta chain was observed in a study of CD8 T cells in ankylosing spondylitis. Study conclusions and caveats: A TCR beta motif made of 7 to 9 highly homologous variants seemed typical of ankylosing spondylitis blood.

This clonotype has more than one count but fewer than ten. What it binds is not known. The CDR3 loop spans 12 amino acids. In germline, CDR1 is SGHNT, CDR2 YYREEE (reference sequence). V lost 3 bases, J lost 4 bases, and 7 bases lay in between. TCRdb redid the calling of the 5' RACE reads with MiXCR, one entry per CDR3 protein. Of under 950,000 distinct CDR3 sequences in the sample, around 20% were seen once. This chain links TRBV5-4 with TRBJ1-1; possibly TRBD1 for D (5 bases). The TCR sequence derives from a male donor with ankylosing spondylitis. Sequenced: blood, either unsorted or a sorted T cell fraction (not recorded which). Written as DNA, the CDR3 is TGTGCCAGCAGCTCAGGGTTCACTGAAGCTTTCTTT. Encoded protein: CASSSGFTEAFF.